The 3 T cell receptor beta chains given below trace back to one sample, sequenced in a study of T cell responses to AZD1222 COVID-19 vaccine. Some clones are missing from TCRdb's copy, which holds only in-frame ones; the method was immunoSEQ multiplex PCR. The data contain 150,000 to 200,000 clones, 80% to 95% of them singletons. Source: peripheral blood, taken on day 0 of AZD1222 vaccination. Receptor source: an adult in good health.

The rearrangement joins TRBV7-2 to TRBJ1-5, with TRBD1 matching 9 bases. Germline values: CDR1 SGHTA, CDR2 FQGNSA. The trim removed 1 base at V and 2 bases at J, leaving 0 bases unmatched. The CDR3 totals 15 residues. In DNA, the CDR3 is TGTGCCAGCAGCTTAGGGACAGGGGGCAATCAGCCCCAGCATTTT. Protein: CASSLGTGGNQPQHF.

The chain employs TRBV29-1 and TRBJ1-1, with D maybe TRBD1 (6 bases). Germline values: CDR1 SQVTM, CDR2 ANQGSEA. The V gene lost 6 bases and the J gene lost 7 bases, with 12 bases spanning the gap. The CDR3 totals 11 residues. The CDR3 is CSVQGSIEAFF. In DNA, the CDR3 is TGCAGCGTACAGGGAAGCATTGAAGCTTTCTTT.

The chain couples TRBV18 to TRBJ2-2; D is possibly TRBD1 (5 bases). Trimming took 2 bases from V and 7 from J, leaving 11 bases between them. Germline CDR1 reads KGHSH; CDR2 reads LQKENI. The CDR3 has 14 amino acids. As DNA, the CDR3 is TGTGCCAGCTCACCAAATGAGGACAACGGGGAGCTGTTTTTT. Translated: CASSPNEDNGELFF.